The present TCR beta chain was sequenced within a study of OX40 agonist ivuxolimab in advanced cancers. The CDR3 has 15 residues. Trimming removed 1 base at V and 4 bases at J, with 11 bases between. Germline CDR1 MGHRA, CDR2 YSYEKL. Using immunoSEQ multiplex PCR, the repertoire was profiled, and TCRdb retains in-frame clones only, with some absent. The table lists about 22,000 clones, approximately 80% of them singletons. The TCR originated in an adult with an advanced solid tumor such as melanoma, head and neck, liver or kidney cancer. Sequences were derived from CD4+ or CD8+ T cells sorted from blood, sampled in a trial of the OX40 agonist ivuxolimab. The chain joins TRBV4-1 to TRBJ1-5; D is undetermined. The CDR3 region is CASSQGRLGNQPQHF. For the CDR3, the DNA is TGCGCCAGCAGCCAAGGAAGACTCGGGAATCAGCCCCAGCATTTT.